What follows are 28 T cell receptor beta chains derived from one specimen sequenced in a study of regulatory T cells in long-lasting Graves disease. Through Arm-PCR of CDR3 regions and iRepertoire HTBI primers, TCR beta libraries were built. TCRdb called the multiplex PCR reads again in MiXCR, with one record for every CDR3 protein. The repertoire holds roughly 610,000 distinct CDR3 sequences, with 16% as singletons. Time point here: newly diagnosed GD, antithyroid drugs for less than 3 months. PBMC RNA served as the TCR library source. The same sample was also used in a study of T cells in Graves' hyperthyroidism and ophthalmopathy.

The specimen was peripheral blood mononuclear cells (PBMCs), collected at new diagnosis, from a patient treated with antithyroid drugs. The receptors shown here come from a man between 18 and 29 years old with Graves disease.

This clonotype has just a few counts. The V gene is TRBV7-9, the J gene TRBJ2-7; 9 positions match TRBD1. The CDR3 has 15 residues. V was pared by 0 bases and J by 3 bases, with 3 bases of the junction left unmatched. Germline CDR1 is SEHNR and CDR2 is FQNEAQ (reference sequence). CDR3 nucleotides: TGTGCCAGCAGCTTAGCGCGACAGGGGGGCTACGAGCAGTACTTC. This codes for CASSLARQGGYEQYF.

In regard to this clonotype: Compared with germline, one end of the junction differs, possibly owing to a read error. The chain carries TRBV10-1 and TRBJ1-2; TRBD1 aligns across 11 bases. This CDR3 contains 13 residues. Germline CDR1 is WNHNN and CDR2 is SYGVQD (reference sequence). The CDR3 reads CAIEGQGDYGYTF. CDR3 DNA sequence: TGTGCCATCGAGGGACAGGGGGACTATGGCTACACCTTC.

This clonotype came up many times. CDR3 bases: TGCAGCGTTGGAGAAAGCGGGGGGATGAACACTGAAGCTTTCTTT. Amino acids: CSVGESGGMNTEAFF. The rearrangement joins TRBV29-1 to TRBJ1-1; TRBD1 is a possible D gene (5 bases). V gave up 4 bases and J gave up 0 bases, with 15 bases separating them. The germline V gene encodes CDR1 SQVTM and CDR2 ANQGSEA. This CDR3 is built from 15 residues.

V is TRBV18 and J is TRBJ2-7, with D possibly matching TRBD1 (6 bases). This CDR3 has 14 residues. Germline CDR1 reads KGHSH; CDR2 reads LQKENI. Trimming took off 1 base at V and 4 bases at J, with 11 bases between the two ends. CDR3 sequence reads: CASSPQGVGYEQYF. The CDR3 DNA reads as TGTGCCAGCTCACCACAGGGGGTAGGGTACGAGCAGTACTTC.

This clonotype showed up just once. A read error is likely, as this CDR3 ends without the conserved phenylalanine or tryptophan. The rearrangement uses TRBV20-1 and TRBJ2-7; D remains ambiguous. The V gene lost 2 bases and the J gene lost 2 bases, with 4 bases spanning the gap. This CDR3 region has 11 residues. Germline loops: CDR1 DFQATT, CDR2 SNEGSKA (reference sequence). CDR3 bases: TGCAGTGCTAGAACCGCCTACGAGCAGTACTCC. Protein sequence: CSARTAYEQYS.

This chain joins TRBV5-8 and TRBJ2-7, with D possibly being TRBD1 (5 bases). The length of the CDR3 is 13 residues. Between the trimmed V and J ends, which lost 4 bases and 3 bases, there was a span of 11 bases. CDR1 and CDR2 (germline): SGHTS, YDEGEE. CDR3 in amino acids: CASSPVDNYEQYF. The CDR3 DNA follows: TGTGCCAGCAGCCCCGTGGACAACTACGAGCAGTACTTC.

In DNA form, the CDR3 reads TGTGCCAGCAGCCAAGATCTTAGCAGGGCCACCGGGGAGCTGTTTTTT. It specifies CASSQDLSRATGELFF. The gene calls are TRBV3-1 and TRBJ2-2; weak D call: TRBD1 (5 bases). V was cut by 0 bases and J by 4 bases, with 12 bases left in between. The CDR3 has 16 amino acids. CDR1 and CDR2 (germline): LGHDT, YNNKEL (reference sequence).

This clonotype was counted between two and nine times. This chain joins TRBV20-1 and TRBJ1-5; weak D call: TRBD1 (5 bases). CDR1 is DFQATT and CDR2 is SNEGSKA in the germline V gene (reference sequence). Trimming pared 4 bases from V and 2 bases from J, leaving 15 bases between. CDR3 length: 15 amino acids. This CDR3 is CSANIPRGRNQPQHF. The DNA for the CDR3 is TGCAGTGCTAACATTCCCCGGGGCCGCAATCAGCCCCAGCATTTT.

This clonotype was detected ten times or more. This CDR3 is CASSFNNRHNEQFF. As DNA, the CDR3 is TGTGCCAGCAGTTTCAATAACAGACACAATGAGCAGTTCTTC. The chain employs TRBV12-3 or TRBV12-4 and TRBJ2-1, with unresolved D. Trimming took off 3 bases at V and 5 bases at J, with 11 bases between the two ends. The CDR3 has 14 residues.

This clonotype was counted only a few times. V gene TRBV20-1 combines with J gene TRBJ2-1, with D tentatively TRBD2 (6 bases). Germline V gene data show CDR1 as DFQATT and CDR2 as SNEGSKA (reference sequence). This CDR3 has 13 residues. Between the trimmed V and J ends, which lost 3 bases and 4 bases, there was a span of 10 bases. CDR3 sequence (DNA): TGCAGTGCTAGCGGGAGAGTATACAATGAGCAGTTCTTC. Translated: CSASGRVYNEQFF.

This clonotype was observed at least ten times. The chain employs TRBV28 and TRBJ2-5; 10 nucleotides agree with TRBD2. Germline V CDR1 and CDR2: MDHEN, SYDVKM. The V gene end was trimmed by 5 bases and the J gene end by 3 bases; junction bases not matched to a gene: 6. CDR3 length: 15 amino acids. Written as DNA, the CDR3 is TGTGCCAGCAGTGTCGGACTAGCGGCAGAAGAGACCCAGTACTTC. Translated: CASSVGLAAEETQYF.

This clonotype was picked up a small number of times. The CDR3: CASNVGLTEAFF. The CDR3 nucleotides read TGTGCCAGTAACGTAGGGCTCACTGAAGCTTTCTTT. The J gene is TRBJ1-1, the V gene TRBV19; D gene uncertain. Germline V gives CDR1 LNHDA, CDR2 SQIVND (reference sequence). V gave up 7 bases and J gave up 4 bases, with 10 bases separating them. This CDR3 spans 12 amino acids.

V is TRBV20-1 and J is TRBJ2-5; 10 bases fit TRBD1. The V gene end was trimmed by 4 bases and the J gene end by 1 base; junction bases not matched to a gene: 6. The CDR3 is 15 residues long. Looked up from germline, CDR1 is DFQATT and CDR2 is SNEGSKA (reference sequence). CDR3 DNA: TGCAGTGCTAAGGGGACAGGGGCAACCCAAGAGACCCAGTACTTC. This gives the protein CSAKGTGATQETQYF.

The sample holds many counts of this clonotype. V is TRBV6-1 and J is TRBJ2-6; TRBD2 agrees at 12 bases. CDR1 is MNHNS, CDR2 SASEGT, per germline. The CDR3 has 18 residues. The ends lost 6 bases at V and 1 base at J; junction bases unmatched: 7. The DNA of the CDR3 is TGTGCCAGCAGCTCGTCAGGACTAGCGGGATCTGGGGCCAACGTCCTGACTTTC. The encoded protein is CASSSSGLAGSGANVLTF.

In its sample, this clonotype was seen many times. V gene TRBV6-2 or TRBV6-3 combines with J gene TRBJ2-5; D may match TRBD1 or TRBD2 (5 bases each). V lost 5 bases and J lost 2, with 18 bases in between. CDR3 length equals 16 residues. Germline V gene data show CDR1 as MNHEY and CDR2 as SVGEGT. The CDR3 nucleotides read TGTGCCAGCAGTGGGGACGGACCACGATTTCAAGAGACCCAGTACTTC. Residues: CASSGDGPRFQETQYF.

This chain links TRBV3-1 with TRBJ1-5, with 7 bases aligning to TRBD1. The CDR3 length is 16 residues. V was pared by 4 bases and J by 2 bases, with 8 bases of the junction left unmatched. Looked up from germline, CDR1 is LGHDT and CDR2 is YNNKEL (reference sequence). The CDR3 sequence is CASSPRQGGGNQPQHF. The CDR3, as DNA: TGTGCCAGCAGCCCCCGACAGGGTGGGGGCAATCAGCCCCAGCATTTT.

The V call is TRBV20-1, the J call TRBJ2-3, with TRBD1 as a possible D gene (6 bases). Germline V lookup: CDR1 DFQATT, CDR2 SNEGSKA (reference sequence). The CDR3 is made up of 15 amino acids. Trimming left V 2 bases short and J 0 bases short, with 12 bases between. The CDR3 coding sequence is TGCAGTGCTAGACGTCCGGGACATAGCACAGATACGCAGTATTTT. Its translation is CSARRPGHSTDTQYF.

J is TRBJ2-2 and V is TRBV4-1; TRBD2 matches at 7 bases. Germline V gene lookup returns CDR1 MGHRA and CDR2 YSYEKL. V lost 0 bases, J lost 3 bases, and 4 bases stayed unmatched. The CDR3 consists of 16 residues. The CDR3 spells CASSQEAGADTGELFF. CDR3 nucleotides: TGCGCCAGCAGCCAAGAGGCGGGAGCGGACACCGGGGAGCTGTTTTTT.

The chain is built from TRBV4-1 and TRBJ1-5; 9 nucleotides line up with TRBD1. The CDR3 contains 15 residues. Germline V gene data show CDR1 as MGHRA and CDR2 as YSYEKL. V shed 3 bases and J 3 bases; nucleotides not matched to a gene: 3. The CDR3 DNA reads TGCGCCAGCAGCCAGGACAGGGGTTACAATCAGCCCCAGCATTTT. It codes for CASSQDRGYNQPQHF.

This clonotype occurred many times. V gene TRBV7-2 combines with J gene TRBJ2-5; the D gene is possibly TRBD2 (5 bases). Germline lookup yields CDR1 SGHTA and CDR2 FQGNSA. The CDR3 loop spans 14 amino acids. V gave up 4 bases and J gave up 3 bases, with 12 bases separating them. The CDR3 protein is CASSSNRGKETQYF. The CDR3 nucleotides are TGTGCCAGCAGCTCTAATCGAGGGAAAGAGACCCAGTACTTC.

This clonotype was counted many times. V is TRBV2 and J is TRBJ2-1, with 7 bases identical to TRBD2. The germline gives CDR1 SNHLY, CDR2 FYNNEI. CDR3 length: 18 amino acids. J was trimmed by 5 bases and V by 1 base; bases with no gene match: 14. The CDR3 region is CASSEESVVRLADNEQFF. The CDR3 coding sequence is TGTGCCAGCAGTGAAGAGTCGGTGGTGCGGCTAGCGGACAATGAGCAGTTCTTC. Filled out from reference TRBV2 and TRBJ2-1, the complete variable domain reads EPEVTQTPSHQVTQMGQEVILRCVPISNHLYFYWYRQILGQKVEFLVSFYNNEISEKSEIFDDQFSVERPDGSNFTLKIRSTKLEDSAMYFCASSEESVVRLADNEQFFGPGTRLTVL.

The chain carries TRBV20-1 and TRBJ2-2, with 10 positions matching TRBD2. V lost 1 base to trimming and J lost 4 bases; unmatched junction nucleotides: 18. CDR3 length equals 20 residues. Germline CDR1 is DFQATT and CDR2 is SNEGSKA (reference sequence). CDR3 amino acids: CSARALPGTSARAPTGELFF. The CDR3 nucleotides read TGCAGTGCTAGAGCCCTTCCCGGGACTAGCGCACGAGCTCCCACCGGGGAGCTGTTTTTT.

The chain links TRBV6-1 to TRBJ2-7; D may correspond to TRBD1 or TRBD2 (5 bases each). This CDR3 is built from 15 residues. From germline, CDR1 is MNHNS and CDR2 SASEGT. The V end was cut by 6 bases, the J end by 2 bases, with 17 bases between. CDR3 region: CASRSPGTGTYEQYF. CDR3 DNA: TGTGCCAGCAGAAGTCCCGGGACGGGGACCTACGAGCAGTACTTC.

V and J are TRBV19 and TRBJ2-2, with D tentatively TRBD2 (5 bases). Trimming stripped 9 bases from V and 3 bases from J, with 26 bases between. The CDR3 has 18 amino acids. The germline gives CDR1 LNHDA, CDR2 SQIVND (reference sequence). CDR3 sequence (DNA): TGTGCCAGCGCAAACTCGGTTAGCGCGATACGTTACACCGGGGAGCTGTTTTTT. It specifies CASANSVSAIRYTGELFF. Based on the CDR3 plus reference TRBV19 and TRBJ2-2, the full variable domain is DGGITQSPKYLFRKEGQNVTLSCEQNLNHDAMYWYRQDPGQGLRLIYYSQIVNDFQKGDIAEGYSVSREKKESFPLTVTSAQKNPTAFYLCASANSVSAIRYTGELFFGEGSRLTVL.

This clonotype was seen many times. This chain connects TRBV28 to TRBJ2-7; D is unclear. CDR3 size: 15 residues. Germline values: CDR1 MDHEN, CDR2 SYDVKM. With 5 bases removed from V and 0 bases from J, the gap between germline ends came to 14 bases. Here the CDR3 DNA reads TGTGCCAGCAGTCCCAGCTCCCCGGGCTCCTACGAGCAGTACTTC. This codes for CASSPSSPGSYEQYF. Supplemented by reference TRBV28 and TRBJ2-7, the full variable domain reads DVKVTQSSRYLVKRTGEKVFLECVQDMDHENMFWYRQDPGLGLRLIYFSYDVKMKEKGDIPEGYSVSREKKERFSLILESASTNQTSMYLCASSPSSPGSYEQYFGPGTRLTVT.

This clonotype was recorded a few times. The chain uses TRBV6-1 and TRBJ1-1, with D possibly being TRBD1 (6 bases). Trimming shortened V by 6 bases and J by 1 base, and 12 bases separated the two germline ends. Germline V CDR1 and CDR2: MNHNS, SASEGT. This CDR3 has 14 amino acids. For the CDR3, the DNA is TGTGCCAGCAGGCAAGCAGGGGAGAACACTGAAGCTTTCTTT. As protein: CASRQAGENTEAFF.

The sample holds a few counts of this clonotype. The genes are TRBV5-6 and TRBJ2-2, with TRBD2 matching over 7 bases. Germline V gene data show CDR1 as SGHDT and CDR2 as YYEEEE. The junction had 12 bases not matched to a gene; V was cut back by 4 bases and J by 6 bases. The CDR3 contains 16 residues. For the CDR3, the DNA is TGTGCCAGCAGCAAGGTTCGGCGGGAGTGGGCCGGGGAGCTGTTTTTT. As protein: CASSKVRREWAGELFF.

In its sample, this clonotype was seen many times. The chain couples TRBV12-3 or TRBV12-4 to TRBJ1-2; the D is unclear. V was cut by 1 base and J by 7 bases, with 10 bases left in between. CDR3 size: 13 residues. Here the CDR3 DNA reads TGTGCCAGCAGTTTAGGGGTTGGCAGTGGCTACACCTTC. The encoded protein is CASSLGVGSGYTF.